This T cell receptor beta chain is from a study of PD-1 blockade in mismatch repair-deficient tumors. For the study at large: Patients had over ten mismatch repair-deficient cancer types and were previously treated and progressing.

The germline V gene has CDR1 WSHSY and CDR2 SAAADI. The CDR3 length is 15 residues. V gave up 3 bases and J gave up 2 bases, with 14 bases separating them. PCR or immunohistochemistry showed mismatch repair deficiency in every enrolled patient. Using immunoSEQ multiplex PCR, the repertoire was profiled, and TCRdb retains in-frame clones only, with some absent. The sample consists of approximately 130,000 clones, about 88% of them appearing once. The rearrangement links TRBV10-2 to TRBJ2-7, with D possibly being TRBD2 (5 bases). Sequenced here: peripheral blood, sampled 44 weeks after starting pembrolizumab. The sequence was obtained from an adult with mismatch repair-deficient cancer. CDR3 sequence (DNA): TGCGCCAGCAGTGACCCCCGGGGTTACCCCTACGAGCAGTACTTC. Translation: CASSDPRGYPYEQYF.